Below are 4 T cell receptor beta chains sequenced from a single sample in a study of OX40 agonist ivuxolimab in advanced cancers. The method behind the library was the immunoSEQ multiplex PCR assay. TCRdb retrieved this table from immuneACCESS and kept in-frame rearrangements only. Not all clones are present; in checked studies, unresolved V genes account for under half, and no reason is known for the remainder. This sample holds approximately 97,000 clones; about nine tenths were observed only once. Around 5.2% of the sample lies in the top ten. The starting material was CD4+ or CD8+ T cells sorted from blood, obtained in a trial of the OX40 agonist ivuxolimab. The receptors originated from an adult with an advanced solid tumor such as melanoma, head and neck, liver or kidney cancer.

J is TRBJ2-7 and V is TRBV10-2; D not resolved. Trimming took off 5 bases at V and 3 bases at J, with 8 bases between the two ends. Germline V gene data show CDR1 as WSHSY and CDR2 as SAAADI. The CDR3 runs 12 residues. The CDR3 spells CASSSTGYEQYF. CDR3 nucleotides: TGCGCCAGCAGTTCAACCGGCTACGAGCAGTACTTC.

This chain uses TRBV4-3 with TRBJ1-1; D uncertain. Between the trimmed V and J ends, which lost 1 base and 1 base, there was a span of 10 bases. The CDR3 runs 15 residues. CDR1 and CDR2 (germline): LGHNA, YSLEER. The CDR3, as DNA: TGCGCCAGCAGCCAAGGTCATATCCCGAACACTGAAGCTTTCTTT. Protein product: CASSQGHIPNTEAFF.

The gene calls are TRBV11-2 and TRBJ1-3; D is undetermined. Trimming pared 5 bases from V and 4 bases from J, leaving 15 bases between. Germline V lookup: CDR1 SGHAT, CDR2 FQNNGV. The CDR3 covers 15 residues. CDR3 DNA sequence: TGTGCCAGCAGCCCCCGGGTTTTGTCGGGAAACACCATATATTTT. Encoded protein: CASSPRVLSGNTIYF. Supplemented by reference TRBV11-2 and TRBJ1-3, the full variable domain reads EAGVAQSPRYKIIEKRQSVAFWCNPISGHATLYWYQQILGQGPKLLIQFQNNGVVDDSQLPKDRFSAERLKGVDSTLKIQPAKLEDSAVYLCASSPRVLSGNTIYFGEGSWLTVV.

This chain uses TRBV13 with TRBJ2-7; D may be TRBD2 (5 bases). The CDR3 has 13 residues. The V end lost 1 base, the J end lost 10 bases, and 14 bases lay between the germline ends. From germline, CDR1 is PRHDT and CDR2 FYEKMQ (reference sequence). The DNA of the CDR3 is TGTGCCAGCAGCTTAGCGAGGGTGTGGGCTCAGTACTTC. Protein sequence: CASSLARVWAQYF.